This is a list of T cell receptor beta chains from one sample in a study of cytomegalovirus exposure and HLA in healthy donors. Measured with immunoSEQ multiplex PCR; TCRdb has only the in-frame clones, and not every one. The sample consists of about 52,000 clones, 72% of them appearing once. Sequenced input: PBMCs. These receptors were taken from a woman aged 45-65 years in good health and CMV-seronegative. Both conserved end residues are part of each CDR3. A D gene is named only where the DNA matches it firmly. Clone size appears in some rows only: once, few, many, or a class for an expanded clone.

D gene: TRBD2; clone size: -; J gene: TRBJ2-7; V gene: TRBV7-2; CDR3 protein: CASSLRLAGGPGEQYF; CDR3 DNA: TGTGCCAGCAGCTTAAGACTAGCGGGAGGGCCCGGGGAGCAGTACTTC
D gene: -; clone size: -; J gene: TRBJ2-1; V gene: TRBV5-1; CDR3 protein: CASAPVGRLDEQFF; CDR3 DNA: TGCGCCAGCGCCCCGGTAGGGAGGCTCGATGAGCAGTTCTTC
D gene: -; clone size: once; J gene: TRBJ1-5; V gene: TRBV7-6; CDR3 protein: CASSLTAGDNQPQHF; CDR3 DNA: TGTGCCAGCAGCCTGACCGCGGGGGACAATCAGCCCCAGCATTTT
D gene: TRBD2; clone size: -; J gene: TRBJ2-1; V gene: TRBV7-2; CDR3 protein: CASSLASGLGNEQFF; CDR3 DNA: TGTGCCAGCAGCTTAGCGTCCGGACTAGGAAATGAGCAGTTCTTC
D gene: -; clone size: -; J gene: TRBJ1-4; V gene: TRBV6-5; CDR3 protein: CASSYSVRREKLFF; CDR3 DNA: TGTGCCAGCAGTTATAGTGTGCGGCGGGAAAAACTGTTTTTT
D gene: TRBD2; clone size: -; J gene: TRBJ2-5; V gene: TRBV2; CDR3 protein: CASGGGQETQYF; CDR3 DNA: TGTGCCAGCGGGGGGGGACAAGAGACCCAGTACTTC
D gene: -; clone size: -; J gene: TRBJ2-6; V gene: TRBV4-2; CDR3 protein: CASSSGKGAGANVLTF; CDR3 DNA: TGTGCCAGCAGCTCAGGCAAAGGGGCTGGGGCCAACGTCCTGACTTTC
D gene: -; clone size: -; J gene: TRBJ1-2; V gene: TRBV28; CDR3 protein: CASSLSNYGYTF; CDR3 DNA: TGTGCCAGCAGTCTGAGTAACTATGGCTACACCTTC
D gene: -; clone size: -; J gene: TRBJ2-5; V gene: TRBV7-9; CDR3 protein: CASSLDLREQETQYF; CDR3 DNA: TGTGCCAGCAGCTTAGATTTGAGGGAACAAGAGACCCAGTACTTC
D gene: TRBD1; clone size: -; J gene: TRBJ1-2; V gene: TRBV2; CDR3 protein: CASSEARTGRGNGYTF; CDR3 DNA: TGTGCCAGCAGTGAAGCCCGGACAGGGAGGGGGAATGGCTACACCTTC
D gene: TRBD2; clone size: few; J gene: TRBJ2-5; V gene: TRBV29-1; CDR3 protein: CSVEGPSGVGTQYF; CDR3 DNA: TGCAGCGTTGAGGGGCCTAGCGGGGTGGGGACCCAGTACTTC
D gene: -; clone size: -; J gene: TRBJ1-1; V gene: TRBV30; CDR3 protein: CAWSGQGGTEAFF; CDR3 DNA: TGTGCCTGGAGTGGCCAGGGTGGCACTGAAGCTTTCTTT
D gene: TRBD1; clone size: -; J gene: TRBJ2-3; V gene: TRBV7-8; CDR3 protein: CASSLAPTGLSDTQYF; CDR3 DNA: TGTGCCAGCAGCTTAGCCCCGACAGGGTTATCAGATACGCAGTATTTT
D gene: -; clone size: -; J gene: TRBJ2-1; V gene: TRBV6-1; CDR3 protein: CASIRRHEQFF; CDR3 DNA: TGTGCCAGCATTAGGCGGCATGAGCAGTTCTTC
D gene: -; clone size: few; J gene: TRBJ1-1; V gene: TRBV6-1; CDR3 protein: CASTKDRPSTEAFF; CDR3 DNA: TGTGCCAGCACTAAAGACAGGCCCAGCACTGAAGCTTTCTTT
D gene: -; clone size: -; J gene: TRBJ2-7; V gene: TRBV23-1; CDR3 protein: CASSQPSGEQYF; CDR3 DNA: TGCGCCAGCAGTCAACCCAGCGGAGAGCAGTACTTC
D gene: -; clone size: -; J gene: TRBJ2-1; V gene: TRBV27; CDR3 protein: CASSPRTVRDNEQFF; CDR3 DNA: TGTGCCAGCAGTCCCCGGACAGTACGGGACAATGAGCAGTTCTTC
D gene: -; clone size: -; J gene: TRBJ2-3; V gene: TRBV4-3; CDR3 protein: CASSRSGTRGDTQYF; CDR3 DNA: TGCGCCAGCAGCCGGTCGGGGACTCGAGGAGATACGCAGTATTTT
D gene: TRBD2; clone size: few; J gene: TRBJ2-1; V gene: TRBV10-2; CDR3 protein: CASRLAGENEQFF; CDR3 DNA: TGCGCCAGCAGACTAGCGGGAGAAAATGAGCAGTTCTTC
D gene: -; clone size: few; J gene: TRBJ2-7; V gene: TRBV7-9; CDR3 protein: CASSSMAGYEQYF; CDR3 DNA: TGTGCCAGCAGCTCTATGGCGGGGTACGAGCAGTACTTC
D gene: -; clone size: once; J gene: TRBJ1-1; V gene: TRBV23-1; CDR3 protein: CASSQGLMGAGTEAFF; CDR3 DNA: TGCGCCAGCAGTCAAGGCCTCATGGGCGCAGGTACTGAAGCTTTCTTT
D gene: -; clone size: -; J gene: TRBJ2-7; V gene: TRBV18; CDR3 protein: CASSSGLLSSYEQYF; CDR3 DNA: TGTGCCAGCTCATCGGGACTCCTGAGCTCCTACGAGCAGTACTTC
D gene: -; clone size: -; J gene: TRBJ2-7; V gene: TRBV6-6; CDR3 protein: CATRVGHEQYF; CDR3 DNA: TGTGCCACCCGCGTGGGCCACGAGCAGTACTTC
D gene: -; clone size: -; J gene: TRBJ2-7; V gene: TRBV29-1; CDR3 protein: CSVTIPGKGNEQYF; CDR3 DNA: TGCAGCGTCACCATACCGGGAAAGGGCAACGAGCAGTACTTC